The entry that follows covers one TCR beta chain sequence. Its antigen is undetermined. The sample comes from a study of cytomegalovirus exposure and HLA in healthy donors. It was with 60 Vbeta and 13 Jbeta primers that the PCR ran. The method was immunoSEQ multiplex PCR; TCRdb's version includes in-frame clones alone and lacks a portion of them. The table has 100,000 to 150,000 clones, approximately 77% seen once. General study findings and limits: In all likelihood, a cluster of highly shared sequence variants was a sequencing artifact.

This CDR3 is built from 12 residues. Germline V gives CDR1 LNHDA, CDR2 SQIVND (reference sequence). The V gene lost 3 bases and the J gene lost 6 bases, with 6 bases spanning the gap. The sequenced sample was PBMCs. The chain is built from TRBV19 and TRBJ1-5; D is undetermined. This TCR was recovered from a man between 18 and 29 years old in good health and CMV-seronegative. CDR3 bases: TGTGCCAGTAGTATTGGGCGTCAGCCCCAGCATTTT. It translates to CASSIGRQPQHF.